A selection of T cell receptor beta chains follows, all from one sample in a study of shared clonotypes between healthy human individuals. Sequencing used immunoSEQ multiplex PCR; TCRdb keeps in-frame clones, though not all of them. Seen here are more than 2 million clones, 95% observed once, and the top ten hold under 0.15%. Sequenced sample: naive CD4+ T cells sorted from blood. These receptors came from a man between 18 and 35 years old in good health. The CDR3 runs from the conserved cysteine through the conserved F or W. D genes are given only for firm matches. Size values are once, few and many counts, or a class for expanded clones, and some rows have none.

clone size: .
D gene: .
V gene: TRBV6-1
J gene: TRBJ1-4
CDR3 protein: CASSDRDPATNEKLFF
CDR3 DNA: TGTGCCAGCAGTGACAGGGATCCCGCAACTAATGAAAAACTGTTTTTT

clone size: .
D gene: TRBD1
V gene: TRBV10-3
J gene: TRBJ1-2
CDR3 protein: CAIASGGLDGYTF
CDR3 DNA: TGTGCCATCGCGTCAGGGGGTCTGGACGGCTACACCTTC

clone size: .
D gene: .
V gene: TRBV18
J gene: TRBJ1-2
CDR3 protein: CASSPQPNYGYTF
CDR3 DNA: TGTGCCAGCTCACCTCAGCCCAACTATGGCTACACCTTC

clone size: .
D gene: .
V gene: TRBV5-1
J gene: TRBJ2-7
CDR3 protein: CASSYETANRQQYF
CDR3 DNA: TGCGCCAGCAGTTATGAGACGGCGAATCGTCAGCAGTACTTC

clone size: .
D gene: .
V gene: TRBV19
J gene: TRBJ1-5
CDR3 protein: CASSIQGANQPQHF
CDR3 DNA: TGTGCCAGTAGTATACAAGGGGCCAATCAGCCCCAGCATTTT

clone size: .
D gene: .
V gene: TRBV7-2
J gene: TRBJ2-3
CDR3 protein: CASSLRVLSTDTQYF
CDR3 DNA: TGTGCCAGCAGCTTAAGGGTCCTTAGCACAGATACGCAGTATTTT

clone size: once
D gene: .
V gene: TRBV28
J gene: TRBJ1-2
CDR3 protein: CASRLPAQNYGYTF
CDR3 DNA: TGTGCCAGCCGGCTCCCGGCACAAAACTATGGCTACACCTTC

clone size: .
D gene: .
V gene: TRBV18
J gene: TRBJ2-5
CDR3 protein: CASSPRQKTYQETQYF
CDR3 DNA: TGTGCCAGCTCACCAAGACAGAAGACGTACCAAGAGACCCAGTACTTC

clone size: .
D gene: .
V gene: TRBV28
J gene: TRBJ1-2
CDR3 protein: CASSPSSGYTF
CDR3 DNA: TGTGCCAGCAGCCCCTCGAGTGGCTACACCTTC

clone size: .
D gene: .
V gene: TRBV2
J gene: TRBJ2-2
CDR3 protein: CASSEPSVMNTGELFF
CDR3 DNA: TGTGCCAGCAGTGAACCATCCGTAATGAACACCGGGGAGCTGTTTTTT

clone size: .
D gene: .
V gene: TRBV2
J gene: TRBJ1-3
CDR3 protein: CASSTQGLGNTIYF
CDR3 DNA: TGTGCCAGCAGTACTCAGGGTTTAGGAAACACCATATATTTT

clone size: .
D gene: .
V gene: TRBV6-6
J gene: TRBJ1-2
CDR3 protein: CASLGIYTGGYTF
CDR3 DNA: TGTGCCAGCCTAGGGATTTATACGGGCGGCTACACCTTC

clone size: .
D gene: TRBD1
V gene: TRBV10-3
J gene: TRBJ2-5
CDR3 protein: CAISETYRGRETQYF
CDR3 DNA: TGTGCCATCAGTGAGACTTACAGGGGAAGGGAGACCCAGTACTTC

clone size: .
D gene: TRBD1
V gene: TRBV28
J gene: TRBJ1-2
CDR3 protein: CASRSTGDNYGYTF
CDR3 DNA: TGTGCCAGCAGGTCCACAGGGGATAACTATGGCTACACCTTC

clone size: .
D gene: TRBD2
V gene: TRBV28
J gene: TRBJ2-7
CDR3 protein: CASTAQWGGEQYF
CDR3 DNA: TGTGCCAGCACTGCGCAGTGGGGGGGTGAGCAGTACTTC

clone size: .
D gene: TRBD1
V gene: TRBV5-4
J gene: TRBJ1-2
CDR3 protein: CAWGQGYYGYTF
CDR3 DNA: TGTGCCTGGGGACAGGGCTACTATGGCTACACCTTC

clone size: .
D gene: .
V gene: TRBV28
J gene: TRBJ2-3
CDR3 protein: CASSFVSTTQYF
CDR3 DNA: TGTGCCAGCAGTTTCGTGTCCACCACGCAGTATTTT

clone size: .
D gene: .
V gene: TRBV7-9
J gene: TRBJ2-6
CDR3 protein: CASSLSGSGANVLTF
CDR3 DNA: TGTGCCAGCAGCTTATCAGGCTCTGGGGCCAACGTCCTGACTTTC

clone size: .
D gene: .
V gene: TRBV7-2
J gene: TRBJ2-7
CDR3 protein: CASSLAHGGPSFSYEQYF
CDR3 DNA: TGTGCCAGCAGCTTAGCGCACGGGGGGCCGAGTTTTTCCTACGAGCAGTACTTC

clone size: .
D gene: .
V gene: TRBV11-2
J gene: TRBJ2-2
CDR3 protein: CASSLGEGGELFF
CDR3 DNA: TGTGCCAGCAGCTTAGGGGAAGGCGGGGAGCTGTTTTTT

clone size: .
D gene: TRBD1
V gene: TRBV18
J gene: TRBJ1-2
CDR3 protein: CASSPRTGVLPGGYTF
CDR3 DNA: TGTGCCAGCTCACCGAGGACAGGAGTTTTACCGGGGGGCTACACCTTC

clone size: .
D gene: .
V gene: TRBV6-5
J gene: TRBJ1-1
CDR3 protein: CASTSYGEGNTEAFF
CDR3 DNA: TGTGCCAGCACCTCATATGGAGAGGGGAACACTGAAGCTTTCTTT

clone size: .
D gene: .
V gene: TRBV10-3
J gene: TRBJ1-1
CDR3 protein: CAISESREATEAFF
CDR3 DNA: TGTGCCATCAGTGAGTCCAGGGAGGCCACTGAAGCTTTCTTT

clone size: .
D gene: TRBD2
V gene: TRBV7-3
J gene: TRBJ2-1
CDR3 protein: CASSQSGGAYNEQFF
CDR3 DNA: TGTGCCAGCAGTCAAAGCGGGGGCGCTTACAATGAGCAGTTCTTC

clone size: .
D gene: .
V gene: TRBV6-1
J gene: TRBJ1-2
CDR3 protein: CASRRIQGGAGYTF
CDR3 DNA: TGTGCCAGCAGGAGGATACAGGGAGGAGCTGGCTACACCTTC

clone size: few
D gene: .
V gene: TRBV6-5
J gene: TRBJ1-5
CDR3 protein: CASRNSNQPQHF
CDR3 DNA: TGTGCCAGCAGGAATAGCAATCAGCCCCAGCATTTT

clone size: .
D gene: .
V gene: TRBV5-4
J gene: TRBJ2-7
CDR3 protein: CASSSPTFTEQYF
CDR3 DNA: TGTGCCAGCAGCTCTCCGACCTTCACCGAGCAGTACTTC

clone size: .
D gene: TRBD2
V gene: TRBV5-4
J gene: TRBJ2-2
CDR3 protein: CASSPGLAEANTGELFF
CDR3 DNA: TGTGCCAGCAGTCCGGGACTAGCGGAGGCGAACACCGGGGAGCTGTTTTTT

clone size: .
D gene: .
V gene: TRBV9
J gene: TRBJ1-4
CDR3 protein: CASSPGSTSEKLFF
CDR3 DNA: TGTGCCAGCAGCCCCGGCAGTACCAGCGAAAAACTGTTTTTT

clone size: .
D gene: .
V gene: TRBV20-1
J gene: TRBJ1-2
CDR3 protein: CSATLGVGYTF
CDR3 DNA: TGCAGTGCTACCCTGGGGGTCGGCTACACCTTC

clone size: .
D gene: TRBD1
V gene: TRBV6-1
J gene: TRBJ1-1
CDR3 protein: CASSADRSNTEAFF
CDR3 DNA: TGTGCCAGCAGTGCGGACAGGTCGAACACTGAAGCTTTCTTT

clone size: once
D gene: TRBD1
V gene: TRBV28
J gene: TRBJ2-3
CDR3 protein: CASSSAGQGTDTQYF
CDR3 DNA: TGTGCCAGCAGTTCAGCGGGACAGGGTACAGATACGCAGTATTTT

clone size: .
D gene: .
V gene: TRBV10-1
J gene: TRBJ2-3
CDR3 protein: CASSLRDSTDTQYF
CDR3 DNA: TGCGCCAGCAGCCTCAGGGATAGCACAGATACGCAGTATTTT

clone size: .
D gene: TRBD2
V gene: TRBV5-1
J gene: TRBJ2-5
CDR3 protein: CASRDGTSGVETQYF
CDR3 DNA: TGCGCCAGCCGCGACGGGACTAGCGGTGTGGAGACCCAGTACTTC

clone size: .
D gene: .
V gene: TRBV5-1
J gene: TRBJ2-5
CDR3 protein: CASSLEGSGLETQYF
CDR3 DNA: TGCGCCAGCAGCTTGGAAGGGAGTGGATTGGAGACCCAGTACTTC

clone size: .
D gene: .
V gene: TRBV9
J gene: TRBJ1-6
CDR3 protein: CASSVGSESPLHF
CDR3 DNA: TGTGCCAGCAGCGTCGGGAGTGAATCACCCCTCCACTTT

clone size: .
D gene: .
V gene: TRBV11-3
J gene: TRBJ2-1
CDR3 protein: CASSAGTNSYNEQFF
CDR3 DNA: TGTGCCAGCAGCGCGGGGACGAACTCCTACAATGAGCAGTTCTTC

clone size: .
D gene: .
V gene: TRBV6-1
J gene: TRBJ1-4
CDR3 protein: CASSEIGSRRTNEKLFF
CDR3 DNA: TGTGCCAGCAGTGAAATTGGGTCTAGGCGCACTAATGAAAAACTGTTTTTT

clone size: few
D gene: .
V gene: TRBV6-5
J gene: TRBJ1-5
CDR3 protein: CASRQENQPQHF
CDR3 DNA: TGTGCCAGCAGACAGGAGAATCAGCCCCAGCATTTT

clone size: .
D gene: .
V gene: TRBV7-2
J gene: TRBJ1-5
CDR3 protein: CASSFSVGNPSNQPQHF
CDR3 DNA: TGTGCCAGCAGCTTTTCAGTCGGGAACCCTAGCAATCAGCCCCAGCATTTT

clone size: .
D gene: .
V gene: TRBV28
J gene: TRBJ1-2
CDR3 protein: CASSFLFGGYTF
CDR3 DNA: TGTGCCAGCAGTTTTCTTTTCGGGGGCTACACCTTC

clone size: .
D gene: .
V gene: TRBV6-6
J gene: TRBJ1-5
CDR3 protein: CASSSRQDSNQPQHF
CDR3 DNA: TGTGCCAGCAGTTCACGACAGGATAGCAATCAGCCCCAGCATTTT

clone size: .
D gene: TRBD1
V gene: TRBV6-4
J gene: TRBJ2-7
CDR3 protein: CASSVTGFQNEQYF
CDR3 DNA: TGTGCCAGCAGTGTGACAGGGTTTCAGAACGAGCAGTACTTC

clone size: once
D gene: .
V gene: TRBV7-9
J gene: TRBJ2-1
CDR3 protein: CASSLILRVPNEQFF
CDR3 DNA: TGTGCCAGCAGCTTAATACTTAGAGTCCCCAATGAGCAGTTCTTC

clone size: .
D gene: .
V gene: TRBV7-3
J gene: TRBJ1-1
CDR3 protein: CASSPTVNTEAFF
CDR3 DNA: TGTGCCAGCAGCCCGACAGTGAACACTGAAGCTTTCTTT

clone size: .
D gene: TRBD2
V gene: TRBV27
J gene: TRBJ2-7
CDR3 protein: CASSSYSGRVKHEQYF
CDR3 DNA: TGTGCCAGCAGTTCCTATAGCGGGAGAGTTAAGCACGAGCAGTACTTC

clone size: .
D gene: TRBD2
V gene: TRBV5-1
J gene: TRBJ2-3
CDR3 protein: CASSLAEGDTQYF
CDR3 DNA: TGCGCCAGCAGCCTAGCGGAGGGCGATACGCAGTATTTT

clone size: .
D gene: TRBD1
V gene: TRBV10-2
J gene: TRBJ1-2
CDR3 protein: CAMRTGSHYGYTF
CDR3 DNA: TGCGCCATGAGGACAGGGAGTCACTATGGCTACACCTTC